This T cell receptor (beta chain) was obtained from a study of OX40 agonist ivuxolimab in advanced cancers. Study at large: Clinicians treated patients with ivuxolimab, an agonistic anti-OX40 (CD134) antibody. Allowance was made for prior anti-PD-1, anti-PD-L1 or anti-CTLA-4 therapy, and 40% had some.

In its sample, this clone was seen a few times. The repertoire was sequenced with immunoSEQ multiplex PCR; TCRdb's copy has only in-frame clones and lacks some. The sample lists around 140,000 clones; about nine tenths were seen once. The CDR3 consists of 15 residues. Trimming removed 4 bases from V and 0 bases from J, with 10 bases in between. The germline gives CDR1 SEHNR, CDR2 FQNEAQ (reference sequence). The sample here was CD4+ or CD8+ T cells sorted from blood, taken in a trial of the OX40 agonist ivuxolimab. This sequence joins TRBV7-9 and TRBJ2-1; perhaps TRBD2 as D (5 bases). The sequence derives from an adult with an advanced solid tumor such as melanoma, head and neck, liver or kidney cancer. The DNA of the CDR3 is TGTGCCAGCAGCTCTGCCCGGGGCTCCTACAATGAGCAGTTCTTC. Translated: CASSSARGSYNEQFF. The full variable domain, completed using reference TRBV7-9 and TRBJ2-1, is DTGVSQNPRHKITKRGQNVTFRCDPISEHNRLYWYRQTLGQGPEFLTYFQNEAQLEKSRLLSDRFSAERPKGSFSTLEIQRTEQGDSAMYLCASSSARGSYNEQFFGPGTRLTVL.